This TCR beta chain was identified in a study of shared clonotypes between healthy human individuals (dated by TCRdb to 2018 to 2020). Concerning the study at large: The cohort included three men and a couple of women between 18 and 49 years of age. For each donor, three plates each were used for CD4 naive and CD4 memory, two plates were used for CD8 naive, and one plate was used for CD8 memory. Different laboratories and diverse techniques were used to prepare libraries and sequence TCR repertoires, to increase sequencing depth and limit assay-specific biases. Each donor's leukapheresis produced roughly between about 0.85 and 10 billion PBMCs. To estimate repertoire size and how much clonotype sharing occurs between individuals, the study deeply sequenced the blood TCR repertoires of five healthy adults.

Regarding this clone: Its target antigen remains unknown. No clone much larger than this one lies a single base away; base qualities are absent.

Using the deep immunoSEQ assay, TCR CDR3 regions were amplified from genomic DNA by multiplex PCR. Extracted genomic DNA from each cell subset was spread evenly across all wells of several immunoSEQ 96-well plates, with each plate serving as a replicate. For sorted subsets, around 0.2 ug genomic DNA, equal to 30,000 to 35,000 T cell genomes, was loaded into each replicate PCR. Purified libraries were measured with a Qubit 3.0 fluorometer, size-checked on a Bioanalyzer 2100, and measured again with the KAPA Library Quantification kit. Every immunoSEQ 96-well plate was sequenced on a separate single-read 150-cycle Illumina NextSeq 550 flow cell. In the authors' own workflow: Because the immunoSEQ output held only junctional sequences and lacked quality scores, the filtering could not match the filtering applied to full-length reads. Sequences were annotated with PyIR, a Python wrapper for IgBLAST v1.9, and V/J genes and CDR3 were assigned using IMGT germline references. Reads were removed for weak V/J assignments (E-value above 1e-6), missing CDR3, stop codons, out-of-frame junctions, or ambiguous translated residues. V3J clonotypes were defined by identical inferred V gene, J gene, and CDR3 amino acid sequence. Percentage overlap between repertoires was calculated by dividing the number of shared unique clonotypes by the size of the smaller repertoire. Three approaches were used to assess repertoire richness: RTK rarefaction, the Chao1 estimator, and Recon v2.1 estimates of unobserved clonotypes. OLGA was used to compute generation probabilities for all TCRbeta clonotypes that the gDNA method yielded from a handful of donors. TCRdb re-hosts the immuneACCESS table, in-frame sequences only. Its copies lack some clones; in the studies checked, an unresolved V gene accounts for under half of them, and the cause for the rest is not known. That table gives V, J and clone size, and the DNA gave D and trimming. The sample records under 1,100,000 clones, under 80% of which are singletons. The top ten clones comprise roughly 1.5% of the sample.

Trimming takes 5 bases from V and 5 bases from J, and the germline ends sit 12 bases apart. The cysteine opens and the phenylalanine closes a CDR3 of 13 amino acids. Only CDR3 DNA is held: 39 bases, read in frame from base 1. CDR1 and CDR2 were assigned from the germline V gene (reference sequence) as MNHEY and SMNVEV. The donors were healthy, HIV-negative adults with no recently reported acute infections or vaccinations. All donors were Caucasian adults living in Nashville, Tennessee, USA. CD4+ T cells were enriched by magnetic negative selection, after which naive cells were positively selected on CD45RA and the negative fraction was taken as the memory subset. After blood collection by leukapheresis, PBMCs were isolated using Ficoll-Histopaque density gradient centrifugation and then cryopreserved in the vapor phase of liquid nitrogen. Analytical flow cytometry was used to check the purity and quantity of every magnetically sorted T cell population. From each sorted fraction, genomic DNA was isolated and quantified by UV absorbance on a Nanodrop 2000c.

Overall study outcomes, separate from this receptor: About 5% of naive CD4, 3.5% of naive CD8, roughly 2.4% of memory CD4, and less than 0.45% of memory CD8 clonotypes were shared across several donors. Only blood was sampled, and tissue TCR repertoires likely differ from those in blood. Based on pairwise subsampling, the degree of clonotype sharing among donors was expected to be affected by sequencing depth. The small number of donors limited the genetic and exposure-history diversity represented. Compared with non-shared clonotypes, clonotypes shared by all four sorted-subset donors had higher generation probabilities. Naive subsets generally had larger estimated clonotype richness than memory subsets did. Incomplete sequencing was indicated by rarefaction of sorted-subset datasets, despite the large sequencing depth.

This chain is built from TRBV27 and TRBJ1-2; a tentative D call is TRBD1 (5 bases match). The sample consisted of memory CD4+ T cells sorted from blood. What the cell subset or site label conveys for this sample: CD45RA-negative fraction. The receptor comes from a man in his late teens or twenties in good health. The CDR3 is CASSVDRLYGYTF. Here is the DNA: TGTGCCAGCAGTGTAGACAGACTATATGGCTACACCTTC.